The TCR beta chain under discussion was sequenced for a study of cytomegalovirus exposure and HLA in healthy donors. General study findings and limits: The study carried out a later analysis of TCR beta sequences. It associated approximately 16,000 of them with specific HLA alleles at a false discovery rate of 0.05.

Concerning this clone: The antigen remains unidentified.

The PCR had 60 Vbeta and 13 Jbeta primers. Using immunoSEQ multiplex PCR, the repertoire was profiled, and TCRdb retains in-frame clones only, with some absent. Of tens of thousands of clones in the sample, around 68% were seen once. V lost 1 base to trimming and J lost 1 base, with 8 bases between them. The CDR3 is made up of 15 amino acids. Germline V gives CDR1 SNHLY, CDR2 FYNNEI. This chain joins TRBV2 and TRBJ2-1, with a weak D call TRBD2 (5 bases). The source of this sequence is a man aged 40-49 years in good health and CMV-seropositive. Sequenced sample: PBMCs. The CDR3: CASSEGRESYNEQFF. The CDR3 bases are TGTGCCAGCAGTGAAGGTCGGGAATCCTACAATGAGCAGTTCTTC.